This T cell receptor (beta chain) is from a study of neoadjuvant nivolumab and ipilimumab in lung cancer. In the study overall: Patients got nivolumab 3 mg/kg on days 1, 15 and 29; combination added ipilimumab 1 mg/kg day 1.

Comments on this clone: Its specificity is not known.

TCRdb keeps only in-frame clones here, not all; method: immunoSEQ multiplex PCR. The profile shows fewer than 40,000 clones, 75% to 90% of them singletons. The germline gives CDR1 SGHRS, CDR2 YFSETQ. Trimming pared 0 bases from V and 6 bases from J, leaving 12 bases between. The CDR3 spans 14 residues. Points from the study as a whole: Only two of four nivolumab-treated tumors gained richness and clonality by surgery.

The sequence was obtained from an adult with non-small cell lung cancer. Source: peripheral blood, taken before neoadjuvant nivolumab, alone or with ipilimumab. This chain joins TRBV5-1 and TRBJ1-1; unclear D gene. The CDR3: CASSLEFTGSEAFF. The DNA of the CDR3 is TGCGCCAGCAGCTTGGAGTTCACGGGTTCTGAAGCTTTCTTT.